The present T cell receptor (beta chain) was sequenced within a study of follicular helper T cells after annual influenza vaccination. The wider study: For some subjects, blood spans the 2013-2014, 2014-2015 and 2015-2016 annual vaccinations. The study's findings and limits: ICOS-CD38- cTfh most often held earlier Day 7 ICOS+CD38+ clones. Plasmablast frequency change correlated with clonality change in ICOS+CD38+ cTfh. Rare clonotypes were missed; only about 9-20% of cells gave TCRB.

Clones were read by immunoSEQ multiplex PCR, and TCRdb kept only the in-frame ones, dropping some. The sample carries about 2,100 clones, more than 75% recorded once. On this clone: Its antigen is still unknown.

Time point given: 2015-2016 season, 7 days after influenza vaccination. In germline, CDR1 is SGHNT, CDR2 YENEEA. V was trimmed by 5 bases and J by 3 bases, leaving 7 bases between them. CDR3 length equals 12 residues. The chain links TRBV11-3 to TRBJ1-1; D not resolved. The TCR was taken from an adult who received the influenza vaccine. Sequencing used CXCR5+ CD38- circulating T follicular helper cells from blood, obtained 7 days after influenza vaccination. Regarding subset: circulating Tfh, non-naive CD4+CXCR5+PD-1+ (ICOS+CD38+ or ICOS-CD38-). Here the CDR3 DNA reads TGTGCCAGCAGCCAAAGACACACTGAAGCTTTCTTT. It translates to CASSQRHTEAFF.